The 30 T cell receptor beta chains below come from one sample, sequenced in a study of cytomegalovirus exposure and HLA in healthy donors. PCR employed 60 Vbeta and 13 Jbeta primers. TCRdb's copy holds only in-frame clones and misses some; the assay was immunoSEQ multiplex PCR. Among 150,000 or so clones listed, less than 75% were seen once. Sequenced sample: PBMCs. These TCRs come from a girl aged 10-17 years in good health and CMV-seronegative.

This clone was counted a single time. The rearrangement uses TRBV10-2 and TRBJ1-2; TRBD1 might be the D (6 bases). The CDR3 covers 12 residues. CDR1 is WSHSY and CDR2 is SAAADI in the germline V gene. With 3 bases removed from V and 6 bases from J, the gap between germline ends came to 8 bases. This CDR3 is CASSEGGDGYTF. The DNA for the CDR3 is TGCGCCAGCAGTGAAGGGGGGGATGGCTACACCTTC.

CDR3 sequence (DNA): TGCGCCAGCAGCGACAAACAGGGCTACGAGCAGTACTTC. Its translation: CASSDKQGYEQYF. The rearrangement links TRBV4-1 to TRBJ2-7; D perhaps matches TRBD1 (6 bases). CDR3 length equals 13 residues. CDR1 MGHRA and CDR2 YSYEKL come from the germline V gene. The V and J ends lost 5 bases and 3 bases respectively, with 11 bases between them.

V and J are TRBV6-1 and TRBJ2-7, with D uncertain. Germline values: CDR1 MNHNS, CDR2 SASEGT. The CDR3 loop spans 14 amino acids. V was cut by 7 bases and J by 0 bases, with 13 bases left in between. CDR3 in amino acids: CASILNPSSYEQYF. The CDR3, as DNA: TGTGCCAGCATTTTGAACCCCAGCTCCTACGAGCAGTACTTC.

V and J are TRBV19 and TRBJ1-1, with unresolved D. Germline CDR1 is LNHDA and CDR2 is SQIVND (reference sequence). The ends were cut back, 6 bases at V and 1 base at J, with 6 bases in the middle. The CDR3 length is 12 residues. In DNA, the CDR3 is TGTGCCAGTAGAGGCGGGAACACTGAAGCTTTCTTT. Translation: CASRGGNTEAFF.

The chain is built from TRBV2 and TRBJ2-7; D remains ambiguous. V dropped 6 bases and J dropped 3 bases, with 15 bases sitting between them. The CDR3 has 14 residues. CDR1 SNHLY and CDR2 FYNNEI come from the germline V gene. This chain's CDR3 is CASSLTESFYEQYF. The CDR3 nucleotides are TGTGCCAGCAGCCTCACAGAGAGTTTCTACGAGCAGTACTTC.

This clone occurred once. The chain employs TRBV4-2 and TRBJ2-5, with TRBD2 identical over 12 bases. Germline lookup yields CDR1 LGHNA and CDR2 YNFKEQ. V lost 0 bases to trimming and J lost 2 bases; unmatched junction nucleotides: 4. CDR3 size: 17 residues. This CDR3 is CASSQETSGGVQETQYF. The CDR3 coding sequence is TGTGCCAGCAGCCAAGAGACTAGCGGGGGTGTTCAAGAGACCCAGTACTTC.

The V gene is TRBV19, the J gene TRBJ1-2; the D gene is possibly TRBD1 (5 bases). V was shortened by 3 bases and J by 4 bases, with 9 bases between the two germline ends. In germline, CDR1 is LNHDA, CDR2 SQIVND (reference sequence). The CDR3 totals 13 residues. CDR3 amino acids: CASSITGSYGYTF. The CDR3 DNA reads TGTGCCAGTAGTATTACAGGATCCTATGGCTACACCTTC.

The CDR3, as DNA: TGTGCCAGCAGCTTAGGTCCAGGGAGGAATGAAAAACTGTTTTTT. Translation gives CASSLGPGRNEKLFF. The chain is built from TRBV7-9 and TRBJ1-4, with TRBD1 as a possible D gene (5 bases). V lost 1 base and J lost 5, with 11 bases in between. The CDR3 is 15 amino acids. Germline V CDR1 and CDR2: SEHNR, FQNEAQ (reference sequence).

V is TRBV10-1 and J is TRBJ2-3; TRBD2 is a possible D gene (6 bases). Trimming took 8 bases from V and 6 from J, leaving 18 bases between them. This CDR3 spans 14 amino acids. Germline V gives CDR1 WNHNN, CDR2 SYGVQD (reference sequence). In nucleotides, the CDR3 is TGCGCCAGCTCCTCCGGGACTTTGGTTGATACGCAGTATTTT. Amino acid sequence: CASSSGTLVDTQYF.

This clone was counted a few times. The chain employs TRBV6-1 and TRBJ2-7; TRBD1 might be the D (6 bases). From germline, CDR1 is MNHNS and CDR2 SASEGT. V was cut by 10 bases and J by 3 bases, with 10 bases left in between. CDR3 length: 11 residues. CDR3 in amino acids: CATPGVYEQYF. Written as DNA, the CDR3 is TGTGCCACCCCAGGGGTCTACGAGCAGTACTTC.

The chain has TRBV4-1 and TRBJ1-3, with D possibly being TRBD1 (5 bases). Trimming shortened V by 0 bases and J by 0 bases, and 12 bases separated the two germline ends. This CDR3 is built from 17 residues. Germline-derived CDR1 and CDR2 are MGHRA and YSYEKL. Here the CDR3 DNA reads TGCGCCAGCAGCCAAGAGAGACCAGGGAACTCTGGAAACACCATATATTTT. The encoded protein is CASSQERPGNSGNTIYF.

V and J are TRBV5-4 and TRBJ1-2; the D gene is possibly TRBD1 (5 bases). The V end lost 0 bases, the J end lost 3 bases, and 9 bases lay between the germline ends. Per the germline V gene, CDR1 is SGHNT and CDR2 is YYREEE (reference sequence). The CDR3 extends over 14 amino acids. Here the CDR3 DNA reads TGTGCCAGCAGCTTGGAACGGGACTACTATGGCTACACCTTC. Its translation is CASSLERDYYGYTF.

The V call is TRBV5-6, the J call TRBJ2-1, with 7 bases fitting TRBD2. Germline CDR1 and CDR2: SGHDT and YYEEEE. This CDR3 has 18 residues. V was clipped by 3 bases and J by 10 bases; unmatched bases: 22. The CDR3 DNA is TGTGCCAGCAGCTCGGAACGGGGGGACCCAGTCCGTTTCGAGGAGCAGTTCTTC. It encodes CASSSERGDPVRFEEQFF.

The J gene is TRBJ2-3, the V gene TRBV7-9; TRBD1 matches 11 bases. The CDR3 totals 16 residues. The V gene's germline CDR1 is SEHNR and CDR2 FQNEAQ (reference sequence). V trimming: 5 bases; J trimming: 4 bases; junction bases outside the gene matches: 8. In DNA form, the CDR3 reads TGTGCCAGCAGCCCGGGGACAGGGGGAGAAGCAGATACGCAGTATTTT. Translation gives CASSPGTGGEADTQYF.

This clone appeared once. The chain employs TRBV9 and TRBJ1-4, with 10 bases lining up with TRBD1. The CDR3 is made up of 15 amino acids. Germline V gives CDR1 SGDLS, CDR2 YYNGEE. Trimming cost V 3 bases and J 8 bases; bases outside gene matches: 7. CDR3 nucleotides: TGTGCCAGCAGCGCAGGACAGGGGGAATCAGAAAAACTGTTTTTT. This translates into CASSAGQGESEKLFF.

The J gene is TRBJ1-1, the V gene TRBV27; 7 bases agree with TRBD1. The CDR3 totals 17 residues. Per the germline V gene, CDR1 is MNHEY and CDR2 is SMNVEV (reference sequence). Trimming cost V 6 bases and J 0 bases; bases outside gene matches: 13. CDR3: CASRRATGARMNTEAFF. The CDR3 nucleotides are TGTGCCAGCAGGAGAGCTACAGGGGCGAGGATGAACACTGAAGCTTTCTTT.

This chain connects TRBV30 to TRBJ2-1; the match to TRBD2 covers 9 bases. V dropped 1 base and J dropped 12; count of bases not matched to a gene: 13. Germline assignment: CDR1 GTSNPN and CDR2 SVGIG (reference sequence). The CDR3 is 15 amino acids. This CDR3 is CAWSGGSSGVLTQFF. The CDR3 nucleotides read TGTGCCTGGAGTGGAGGTTCTAGCGGGGTTCTAACGCAGTTCTTC.

The chain is built from TRBV19 and TRBJ2-7, with 8 nucleotides matching TRBD1. The CDR3 sequence is 15 residues long. The germline V gene encodes CDR1 LNHDA and CDR2 SQIVND (reference sequence). V lost 3 bases, J lost 5 bases, and 9 bases stayed unmatched. The chain's CDR3 is CASSIEGTGGNEQYF. CDR3 DNA sequence: TGTGCCAGTAGTATTGAAGGAACAGGGGGAAACGAGCAGTACTTC. Variable domain in full (rest from reference TRBV19 and TRBJ2-7): DGGITQSPKYLFRKEGQNVTLSCEQNLNHDAMYWYRQDPGQGLRLIYYSQIVNDFQKGDIAEGYSVSREKKESFPLTVTSAQKNPTAFYLCASSIEGTGGNEQYFGPGTRLTVT.

This clone has a single count. V usage is TRBV19 and J usage is TRBJ1-5, with TRBD1 identical over 7 bases. The length of the CDR3 is 15 residues. V dropped 1 base and J dropped 4; count of bases not matched to a gene: 4. CDR1 is LNHDA and CDR2 is SQIVND in the germline V gene (reference sequence). CDR3 DNA: TGTGCCAGTAGTATAGGGGACAGCCCTAATCAGCCCCAGCATTTT. Its translation: CASSIGDSPNQPQHF.

The chain uses TRBV6-6 and TRBJ1-1, with 7 bases fitting TRBD1. Germline V gene lookup returns CDR1 MNHNY and CDR2 SVGAGI (reference sequence). The CDR3 spans 14 residues. V shed 5 bases, J shed 10 bases, and the junction held 13 bases outside the gene matches. The CDR3 DNA follows: TGTGCCAGCAGTATGCGCGCAGGGGGAAAATTAGCTTTCTTT. Its protein is CASSMRAGGKLAFF.

The chain employs TRBV19 and TRBJ1-5; perhaps TRBD1 as D (6 bases). V was cut by 2 bases and J by 7 bases, with 9 bases left in between. The CDR3 contains 13 residues. Germline lookup yields CDR1 LNHDA and CDR2 SQIVND (reference sequence). The CDR3 nucleotides read TGTGCCAGTAGTATAAACAGGGCCCAGCCCCAGCATTTT. Translation: CASSINRAQPQHF.

The chain links TRBV27 to TRBJ2-7, with TRBD1 matching over 11 bases. Germline trimming cut 5 bases from V and 2 bases from J; bases unmatched to any gene: 8. Germline V gives CDR1 MNHEY, CDR2 SMNVEV (reference sequence). The CDR3 totals 16 residues. CDR3 sequence reads: CASSIQGQGVPYEQYF. CDR3 sequence (DNA): TGTGCCAGCAGTATACAGGGACAGGGGGTCCCCTACGAGCAGTACTTC.

V gene TRBV13 combines with J gene TRBJ2-7; a weak D match, TRBD1 (7 bases). The CDR3 is made up of 16 amino acids. Looked up from germline, CDR1 is PRHDT and CDR2 is FYEKMQ (reference sequence). V dropped 5 bases and J dropped 5 bases, with 22 bases sitting between them. CDR3 sequence reads: CASSPSRGAGINEQYF. The CDR3 DNA follows: TGTGCCAGCAGCCCATCCAGGGGGGCTGGGATTAACGAGCAGTACTTC. Full variable domain (outside the CDR3, taken from reference TRBV13 and TRBJ2-7): AAGVIQSPRHLIKEKRETATLKCYPIPRHDTVYWYQQGPGQDPQFLISFYEKMQSDKGSIPDRFSAQQFSDYHSELNMSSLELGDSALYFCASSPSRGAGINEQYFGPGTRLTVT.

This clone has a handful of counts. The chain uses TRBV5-1 and TRBJ2-5; 11 bases are shared with TRBD2. CDR3 length: 14 amino acids. Germline-derived CDR1 and CDR2 are SGHRS and YFSETQ. V shed 2 bases, J shed 4 bases, and the junction held 1 base outside the gene matches. The CDR3 nucleotides read TGCGCCAGCAGCTTAACTAGCGGGGGAGAGACCCAGTACTTC. Its translation: CASSLTSGGETQYF.

The gene calls are TRBV12-5 and TRBJ2-5; the D is unclear. CDR3 size: 13 residues. Trimming removed 1 base at V and 5 bases at J, with 8 bases between. Germline values: CDR1 LGHNT, CDR2 FRNRAP. CDR3 loop: CASGLGHTETQYF. The CDR3 DNA is TGTGCTAGTGGTTTGGGACATACGGAGACCCAGTACTTC.

CDR3 nucleotides: TGTGCCAGTAGTATGCTAGCGGGGCTTTACAATGAGCAGTTCTTC. Amino acids: CASSMLAGLYNEQFF. The chain is built from TRBV19 and TRBJ2-1; 9 bases align to TRBD2. CDR3 length: 15 amino acids. From germline, CDR1 is LNHDA and CDR2 SQIVND (reference sequence). The V segment lost 3 bases and the J segment 4 bases; nucleotides outside the gene matches: 4.

CDR3 DNA sequence: TGTGCCAGCTCATTCAGGGGGCACGAGCAGTACTTC. This translates into CASSFRGHEQYF. The rearrangement links TRBV18 to TRBJ2-7; 8 nucleotides align to TRBD1. In germline, CDR1 is KGHSH, CDR2 LQKENI. This CDR3 has 12 residues. Unmatched junction bases numbered 2, after V lost 5 bases and J lost 5 bases. Full variable domain (rest looked up from reference TRBV18 and TRBJ2-7): NAGVMQNPRHLVRRRGQEARLRCSPMKGHSHVYWYRQLPEEGLKFMVYLQKENIIDESGMPKERFSAEFPKEGPSILRIQQVVRGDSAAYFCASSFRGHEQYFGPGTRLTVT.

This chain connects TRBV12-5 to TRBJ1-1, with D perhaps TRBD1 (6 bases). The germline V and J ends were trimmed by 6 bases and 0 bases, with 11 bases remaining between them. Germline loops: CDR1 LGHNT, CDR2 FRNRAP. The CDR3 has 14 residues. CDR3 nucleotides: TGTGCTAGTGGGATAACAGGGATGAACACTGAAGCTTTCTTT. This sequence encodes CASGITGMNTEAFF.

V usage is TRBV27 and J usage is TRBJ1-4; D remains unclear. V was shortened by 0 bases and J by 0 bases, with 5 bases between the two germline ends. CDR3 length: 15 residues. Germline V lookup: CDR1 MNHEY, CDR2 SMNVEV (reference sequence). The CDR3 loop reads CASSLSPTTNEKLFF. The CDR3 nucleotides read TGTGCCAGCAGTTTATCCCCAACAACTAATGAAAAACTGTTTTTT.

This chain links TRBV10-1 with TRBJ2-2, with D unclear. Per germline, CDR1 WNHNN and CDR2 SYGVQD (reference sequence). Between the trimmed V and J ends, which lost 2 bases and 6 bases, there was a span of 7 bases. The CDR3 runs to 13 residues. The CDR3: CASSERVPGELFF. The DNA of the CDR3 is TGCGCCAGCAGTGAGCGAGTCCCCGGGGAGCTGTTTTTT.